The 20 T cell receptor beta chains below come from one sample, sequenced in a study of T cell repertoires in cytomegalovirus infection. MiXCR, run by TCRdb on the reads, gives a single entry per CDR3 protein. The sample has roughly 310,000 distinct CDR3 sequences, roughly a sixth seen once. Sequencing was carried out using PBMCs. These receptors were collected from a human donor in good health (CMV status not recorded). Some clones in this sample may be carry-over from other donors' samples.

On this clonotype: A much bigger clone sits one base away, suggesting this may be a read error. The CDR3 coding sequence is TGTGCCAGCAGCTTAACAGGGGGCTATAATCCACCCCTCCACTTT. This gives the protein CASSLTGGYNPPLHF. The chain carries TRBV7-2 and TRBJ1-6; 9 bases fit TRBD1. The CDR3 extends over 15 amino acids. Germline V gene sequence: CDR1 SGHTA, CDR2 FQGNSA. Filled out from reference TRBV7-2 and TRBJ1-6, the complete variable domain reads GAGVSQSPSNKVTEKGKDVELRCDPISGHTALYWYRQSLGQGLEFLIYFQGNSAPDKSGLPSDRFSAERTGGSVSTLTIQRTQQEDSAVYLCASSLTGGYNPPLHFGNGTRLTVT.

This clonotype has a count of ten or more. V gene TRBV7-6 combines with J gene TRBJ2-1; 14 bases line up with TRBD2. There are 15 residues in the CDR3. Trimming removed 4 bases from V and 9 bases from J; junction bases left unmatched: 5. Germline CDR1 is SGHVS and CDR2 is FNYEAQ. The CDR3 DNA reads TGTGCCAGCAGCTGGGGACTAGCGGGGGCTGGTGAGCAGTTCTTC. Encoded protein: CASSWGLAGAGEQFF.

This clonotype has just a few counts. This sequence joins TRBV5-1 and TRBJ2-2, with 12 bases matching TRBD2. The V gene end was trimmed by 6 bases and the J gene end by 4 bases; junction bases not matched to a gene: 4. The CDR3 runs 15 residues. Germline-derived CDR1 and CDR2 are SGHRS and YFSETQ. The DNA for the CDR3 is TGCGCCAGCAACGGACTAGCGGGGACCACCGGGGAGCTGTTTTTT. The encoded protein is CASNGLAGTTGELFF.

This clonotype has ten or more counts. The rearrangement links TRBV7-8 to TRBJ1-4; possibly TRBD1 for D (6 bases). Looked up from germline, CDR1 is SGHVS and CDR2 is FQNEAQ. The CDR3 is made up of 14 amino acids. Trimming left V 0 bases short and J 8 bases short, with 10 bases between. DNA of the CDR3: TGTGCCAGCAGCTTAGCAGGGGGAAGAGAAAAACTGTTTTTT. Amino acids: CASSLAGGREKLFF.

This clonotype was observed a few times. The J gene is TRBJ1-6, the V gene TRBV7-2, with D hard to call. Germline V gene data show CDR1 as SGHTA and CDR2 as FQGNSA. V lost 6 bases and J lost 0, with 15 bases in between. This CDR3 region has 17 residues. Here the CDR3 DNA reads TGTGCCAGCAGTCAAATGGCCTTGAGCTCCTATAATTCACCCCTCCACTTT. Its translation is CASSQMALSSYNSPLHF.

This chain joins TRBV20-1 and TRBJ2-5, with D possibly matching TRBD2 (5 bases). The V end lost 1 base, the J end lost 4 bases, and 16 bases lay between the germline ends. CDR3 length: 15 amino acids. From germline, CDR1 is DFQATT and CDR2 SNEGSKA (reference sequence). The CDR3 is CSARAGSAVGETQYF. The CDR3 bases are TGCAGTGCTAGAGCTGGCTCAGCGGTAGGAGAGACCCAGTACTTC.

The CDR3 protein is CSAQLASGYEQYF. The CDR3 coding sequence is TGCAGTGCACAACTAGCGAGTGGATACGAGCAGTACTTC. The rearrangement uses TRBV20-1 and TRBJ2-7; TRBD2 agrees at 7 bases. Looked up from germline, CDR1 is DFQATT and CDR2 is SNEGSKA (reference sequence). The CDR3 is 13 residues long. Trimming removed 6 bases from V and 4 bases from J; junction bases left unmatched: 9.

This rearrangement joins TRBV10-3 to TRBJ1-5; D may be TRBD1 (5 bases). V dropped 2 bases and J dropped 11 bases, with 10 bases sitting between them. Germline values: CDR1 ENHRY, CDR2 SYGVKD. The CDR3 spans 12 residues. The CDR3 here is CAISERGLAQHF. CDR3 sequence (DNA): TGTGCCATCAGTGAGAGGGGACTGGCCCAGCATTTT.

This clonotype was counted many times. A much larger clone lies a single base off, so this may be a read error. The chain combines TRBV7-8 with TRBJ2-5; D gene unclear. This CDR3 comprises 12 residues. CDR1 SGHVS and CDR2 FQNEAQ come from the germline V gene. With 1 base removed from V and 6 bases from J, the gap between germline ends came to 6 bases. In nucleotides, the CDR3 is TGTGCCAGCAGCTTAGGGGGAAAGACCCAGTACTTC. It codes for CASSLGGKTQYF. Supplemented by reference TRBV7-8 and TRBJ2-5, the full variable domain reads GAGVSQSPRYKVAKRGQDVALRCDPISGHVSLFWYQQALGQGPEFLTYFQNEAQLDKSGLPSDRFFAERPEGSVSTLKIQRTQQEDSAVYLCASSLGGKTQYFGPGTRLLVL.

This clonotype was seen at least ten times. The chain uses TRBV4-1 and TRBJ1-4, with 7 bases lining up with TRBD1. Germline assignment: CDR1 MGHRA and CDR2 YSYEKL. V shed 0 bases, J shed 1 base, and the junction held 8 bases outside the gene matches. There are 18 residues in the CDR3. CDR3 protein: CASSQEGIRGRTNEKLFF. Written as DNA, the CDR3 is TGCGCCAGCAGCCAAGAGGGGATTAGGGGGCGAACTAATGAAAAACTGTTTTTT.

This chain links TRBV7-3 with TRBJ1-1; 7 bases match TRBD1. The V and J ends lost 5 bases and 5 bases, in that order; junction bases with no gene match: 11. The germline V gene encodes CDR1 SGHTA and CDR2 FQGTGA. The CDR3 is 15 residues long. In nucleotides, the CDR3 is TGTGCCAGCAGCACGGACGGGACAGCGCTAACTGAAGCTTTCTTT. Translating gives CASSTDGTALTEAFF.

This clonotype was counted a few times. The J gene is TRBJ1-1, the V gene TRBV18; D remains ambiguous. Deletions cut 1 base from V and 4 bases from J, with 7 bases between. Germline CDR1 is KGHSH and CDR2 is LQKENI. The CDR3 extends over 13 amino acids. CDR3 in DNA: TGTGCCAGCTCACCACTTCGGGGCACTGAAGCTTTCTTT. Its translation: CASSPLRGTEAFF. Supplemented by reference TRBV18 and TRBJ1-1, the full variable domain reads NAGVMQNPRHLVRRRGQEARLRCSPMKGHSHVYWYRQLPEEGLKFMVYLQKENIIDESGMPKERFSAEFPKEGPSILRIQQVVRGDSAAYFCASSPLRGTEAFFGQGTRLTVV.

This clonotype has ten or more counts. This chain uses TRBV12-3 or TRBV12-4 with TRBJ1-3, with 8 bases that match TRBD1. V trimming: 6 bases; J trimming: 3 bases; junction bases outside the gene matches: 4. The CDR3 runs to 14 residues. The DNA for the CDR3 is TGTGCCAGCAGACCAGGGACAGGTGGAAACACCATATATTTT. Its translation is CASRPGTGGNTIYF.

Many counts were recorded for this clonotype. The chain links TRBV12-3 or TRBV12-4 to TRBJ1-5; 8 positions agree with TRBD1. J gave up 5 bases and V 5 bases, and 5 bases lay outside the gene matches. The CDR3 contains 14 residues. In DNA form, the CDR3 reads TGTGCCAGCAGTCCGGGACAGGCCTATCAGCCCCAGCATTTT. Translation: CASSPGQAYQPQHF.

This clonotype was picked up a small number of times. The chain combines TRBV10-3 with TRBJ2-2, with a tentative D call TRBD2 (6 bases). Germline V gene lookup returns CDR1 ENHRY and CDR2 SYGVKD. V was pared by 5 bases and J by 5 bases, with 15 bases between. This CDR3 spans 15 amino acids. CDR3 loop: CAISPTGAGTGELFF. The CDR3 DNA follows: TGTGCCATCAGTCCCACGGGCGCGGGAACCGGGGAGCTGTTTTTT.

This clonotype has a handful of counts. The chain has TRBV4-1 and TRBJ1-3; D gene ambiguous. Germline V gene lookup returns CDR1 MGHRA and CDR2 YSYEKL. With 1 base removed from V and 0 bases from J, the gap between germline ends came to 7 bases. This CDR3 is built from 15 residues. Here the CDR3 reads CASSQGGNSGNTIYF. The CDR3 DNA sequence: TGCGCCAGCAGCCAAGGAGGGAACTCTGGAAACACCATATATTTT.

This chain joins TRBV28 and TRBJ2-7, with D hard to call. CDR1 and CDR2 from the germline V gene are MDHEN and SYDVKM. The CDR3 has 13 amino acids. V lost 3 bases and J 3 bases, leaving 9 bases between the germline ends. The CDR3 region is CASSFRSYYEQYF. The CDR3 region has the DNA TGTGCCAGCAGTTTCCGGTCATACTACGAGCAGTACTTC.

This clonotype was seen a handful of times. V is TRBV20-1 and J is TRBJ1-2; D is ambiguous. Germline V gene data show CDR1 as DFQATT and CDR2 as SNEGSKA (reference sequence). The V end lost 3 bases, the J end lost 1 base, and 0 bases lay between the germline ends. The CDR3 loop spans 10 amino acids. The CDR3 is CSASNYGYTF. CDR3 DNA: TGCAGTGCTAGTAACTATGGCTACACCTTC.

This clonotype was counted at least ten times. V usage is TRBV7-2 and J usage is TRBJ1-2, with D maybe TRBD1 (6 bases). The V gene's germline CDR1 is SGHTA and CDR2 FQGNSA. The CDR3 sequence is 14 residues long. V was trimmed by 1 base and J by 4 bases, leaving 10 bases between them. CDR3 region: CASSLDSTGYGYTF. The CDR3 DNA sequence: TGTGCCAGCAGCTTAGATTCGACAGGCTATGGCTACACCTTC.

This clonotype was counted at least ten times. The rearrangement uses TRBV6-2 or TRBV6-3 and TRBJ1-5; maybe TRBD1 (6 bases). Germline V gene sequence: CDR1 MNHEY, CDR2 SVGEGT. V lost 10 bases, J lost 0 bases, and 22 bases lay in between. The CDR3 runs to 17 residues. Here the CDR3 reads CATQGGASSRSNQPQHF. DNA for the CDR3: TGTGCCACTCAAGGGGGGGCTAGCAGTCGTAGCAATCAGCCCCAGCATTTT.